The 13 T cell receptor beta chains given below trace back to one sample, sequenced in a study of ipilimumab plus nivolumab after autologous stem cell transplantation. Measured with immunoSEQ multiplex PCR; TCRdb has only the in-frame clones, and not every one. The sample comprises tens of thousands of clones, 83% of which are singletons, and roughly 2.2% rests with the top ten. The starting material was PBMCs, obtained in a trial of ipilimumab plus nivolumab as post-transplant consolidation. Every receptor here comes from a male donor with diffuse large B-cell lymphoma.

The rearrangement links TRBV7-8 to TRBJ2-1; the match to TRBD1 covers 11 bases. Germline V gives CDR1 SGHVS, CDR2 FQNEAQ. Germline trimming cut 5 bases from V and 9 bases from J; bases unmatched to any gene: 15. This CDR3 comprises 17 residues. The CDR3 reads CASSPILPGQGVVEQFF. In nucleotides, the CDR3 is TGTGCCAGCAGCCCCATCCTACCGGGACAGGGGGTGGTTGAGCAGTTCTTC.

The V and J genes are TRBV28 and TRBJ2-3; TRBD2 might be the D (6 bases). In germline, CDR1 is MDHEN, CDR2 SYDVKM. The CDR3 has 13 residues. The V end lost 5 bases, the J end lost 6 bases, and 12 bases lay between the germline ends. CDR3 sequence (DNA): TGTGCCAGCAGTATCCCTCGGGGGGATACGCAGTATTTT. This encodes CASSIPRGDTQYF.

V usage is TRBV5-4 and J usage is TRBJ2-3; D gene ambiguous. Trimming cost V 7 bases and J 0 bases, with 9 bases left between them. The CDR3 runs 13 residues. Germline CDR1 and CDR2: SGHNT and YYREEE (reference sequence). The CDR3 DNA is TGTGCCAGCGGTCAAGGTAGCACAGATACGCAGTATTTT. Translated, it gives CASGQGSTDTQYF.

V gene TRBV7-9 combines with J gene TRBJ1-1; D gene ambiguous. Trimming removed 5 bases at V and 6 bases at J, with 7 bases between. Germline values: CDR1 SEHNR, CDR2 FQNEAQ (reference sequence). This CDR3 is built from 11 residues. This chain's CDR3 is CASSLQAEAFF. The DNA of the CDR3 is TGTGCCAGCAGCCTCCAGGCTGAAGCTTTCTTT.

The chain couples TRBV6-5 to TRBJ1-2; TRBD1 agrees at 10 bases. This CDR3 has 15 amino acids. The V segment lost 7 bases and the J segment 0 bases; nucleotides outside the gene matches: 5. Germline values: CDR1 MNHEY, CDR2 SVGAGI. CDR3 region: CASTEGQGANYGYTF. The CDR3, as DNA: TGTGCCAGCACCGAAGGACAGGGGGCTAACTATGGCTACACCTTC.

As to this clone: Other DNA sequences of this sample code for an identical CDR3. This chain joins TRBV25-1 and TRBJ1-1, with unresolved D. The length of the CDR3 is 13 residues. V was trimmed by 3 bases and J by 2 bases, leaving 7 bases between them. CDR1 and CDR2 (germline): MGHDK, SYGVNS. The CDR3 DNA sequence: TGTGCCAGCAGTGAGAGGGAAAACACTGAAGCTTTCTTT. Its protein is CASSERENTEAFF.

V and J are TRBV5-1 and TRBJ2-5, with D perhaps TRBD2 (6 bases). The CDR3 is 14 amino acids. The V gene lost 3 bases and the J gene lost 7 bases, with 16 bases spanning the gap. Germline V lookup: CDR1 SGHRS, CDR2 YFSETQ. The CDR3, as DNA: TGCGCCAGCAGCTCCGGAGGGCCCTCTAGGACCCAGTACTTC. It specifies CASSSGGPSRTQYF. Drawing the rest from reference TRBV5-1 and TRBJ2-5, the complete variable domain is KAGVTQTPRYLIKTRGQQVTLSCSPISGHRSVSWYQQTPGQGLQFLFEYFSETQRNKGNFPGRFSGRQFSNSRSEMNVSTLELGDSALYLCASSSGGPSRTQYFGPGTRLLVL.

The chain couples TRBV5-4 to TRBJ1-2; the D is unclear. From germline, CDR1 is SGHNT and CDR2 YYREEE (reference sequence). This CDR3 comprises 15 residues. V was pared by 2 bases and J by 0 bases, with 11 bases between. The CDR3 region is CASSFGSTTNYGYTF. DNA for the CDR3: TGTGCCAGCAGCTTTGGGTCAACAACTAACTATGGCTACACCTTC.

The CDR3 region has the DNA TGCGCCAGCAGTAGTTCGGGGGGTAGTGAAAAACTGTTTTTT. Translating it yields CASSSSGGSEKLFF. The chain uses TRBV5-1 and TRBJ1-4, with a tentative D call TRBD1 (5 bases). With 5 bases removed from V and 7 bases from J, the gap between germline ends came to 15 bases. This CDR3 has 14 residues. Germline V gene lookup returns CDR1 SGHRS and CDR2 YFSETQ.

About this clone: A junction boundary mismatches the germline segment, possibly from a read error. The DNA for the CDR3 is TGTGCTAGCAGCCCAGGGACCGGGGAGCTGTTTTTT. Translated: CASSPGTGELFF. This chain links TRBV7-7 with TRBJ2-2; D is perhaps TRBD1 (5 bases). The germline CDR1 and CDR2 sequences are SSHAT and FNYEAQ (reference sequence). The CDR3 consists of 12 residues.

This clone was recorded a few times. This rearrangement joins TRBV2 to TRBJ1-6; D is ambiguous. This CDR3 is 13 amino acids long. From germline, CDR1 is SNHLY and CDR2 FYNNEI. V lost 4 bases and J lost 8, with 9 bases in between. The CDR3 coding sequence is TGTGCCAGCAGTGGACTCTTAGATTCACCCCTCCACTTT. Its translation is CASSGLLDSPLHF.

The J gene is TRBJ2-5, the V gene TRBV7-9; D uncertain. This CDR3 is 16 amino acids long. Trimming shortened V by 2 bases and J by 0 bases, and 13 bases separated the two germline ends. Germline CDR1 is SEHNR and CDR2 is FQNEAQ (reference sequence). The CDR3 here is CASSLRAINDQETQYF. The CDR3 DNA reads as TGTGCCAGCAGCTTAAGGGCTATAAACGACCAAGAGACCCAGTACTTC.

The J gene is TRBJ1-2, the V gene TRBV19; D unresolved. Germline V gene data show CDR1 as LNHDA and CDR2 as SQIVND (reference sequence). The CDR3 consists of 16 residues. Trimming took 6 bases from V and 0 from J, leaving 17 bases between them. The CDR3 spells CASSPAGVGSNYGYTF. For the CDR3, the DNA is TGTGCCAGTAGCCCTGCTGGGGTAGGATCTAACTATGGCTACACCTTC.